Detailed here is one TCR beta chain. Its antigen is still unknown. Unstimulated PBMCs were sorted into CD3+CD4+ and CD3+CD8+ populations. The record originates from a study of T cell clones after liver transplantation. On the study more broadly: Three of eight recipients were HCV-positive; others had non-autoimmune, non-viral indications. Blood was drawn pre-transplant, before withdrawal, and after full or failed withdrawal. General study findings and limits: A larger donor-reactive than third-party decline suggested partial antigen-specific deletion.

Assay used: immunoSEQ multiplex PCR; TCRdb lists only in-frame clones, some missing. This repertoire shows roughly 100,000 clones, about 80% found once; its top ten account for approximately 2.8%. The trim removed 6 bases at V and 1 base at J, leaving 8 bases unmatched. CDR1 is SGHAT and CDR2 is FQNNGV in the germline V gene. The CDR3 consists of 16 residues. The clonotype comes from a human patient who received a liver transplant. These T cells may partly come from the graft donor. V usage is TRBV11-2 and J usage is TRBJ1-1; 10 nucleotides agree with TRBD1. Sequencing used CD4+ T cells from blood, obtained around 4 years after liver transplant. The CDR3 sequence: CASRPDRGLRNTEAFF. The CDR3 DNA reads as TGTGCCAGCAGACCCGACAGGGGGCTTCGGAACACTGAAGCTTTCTTT.